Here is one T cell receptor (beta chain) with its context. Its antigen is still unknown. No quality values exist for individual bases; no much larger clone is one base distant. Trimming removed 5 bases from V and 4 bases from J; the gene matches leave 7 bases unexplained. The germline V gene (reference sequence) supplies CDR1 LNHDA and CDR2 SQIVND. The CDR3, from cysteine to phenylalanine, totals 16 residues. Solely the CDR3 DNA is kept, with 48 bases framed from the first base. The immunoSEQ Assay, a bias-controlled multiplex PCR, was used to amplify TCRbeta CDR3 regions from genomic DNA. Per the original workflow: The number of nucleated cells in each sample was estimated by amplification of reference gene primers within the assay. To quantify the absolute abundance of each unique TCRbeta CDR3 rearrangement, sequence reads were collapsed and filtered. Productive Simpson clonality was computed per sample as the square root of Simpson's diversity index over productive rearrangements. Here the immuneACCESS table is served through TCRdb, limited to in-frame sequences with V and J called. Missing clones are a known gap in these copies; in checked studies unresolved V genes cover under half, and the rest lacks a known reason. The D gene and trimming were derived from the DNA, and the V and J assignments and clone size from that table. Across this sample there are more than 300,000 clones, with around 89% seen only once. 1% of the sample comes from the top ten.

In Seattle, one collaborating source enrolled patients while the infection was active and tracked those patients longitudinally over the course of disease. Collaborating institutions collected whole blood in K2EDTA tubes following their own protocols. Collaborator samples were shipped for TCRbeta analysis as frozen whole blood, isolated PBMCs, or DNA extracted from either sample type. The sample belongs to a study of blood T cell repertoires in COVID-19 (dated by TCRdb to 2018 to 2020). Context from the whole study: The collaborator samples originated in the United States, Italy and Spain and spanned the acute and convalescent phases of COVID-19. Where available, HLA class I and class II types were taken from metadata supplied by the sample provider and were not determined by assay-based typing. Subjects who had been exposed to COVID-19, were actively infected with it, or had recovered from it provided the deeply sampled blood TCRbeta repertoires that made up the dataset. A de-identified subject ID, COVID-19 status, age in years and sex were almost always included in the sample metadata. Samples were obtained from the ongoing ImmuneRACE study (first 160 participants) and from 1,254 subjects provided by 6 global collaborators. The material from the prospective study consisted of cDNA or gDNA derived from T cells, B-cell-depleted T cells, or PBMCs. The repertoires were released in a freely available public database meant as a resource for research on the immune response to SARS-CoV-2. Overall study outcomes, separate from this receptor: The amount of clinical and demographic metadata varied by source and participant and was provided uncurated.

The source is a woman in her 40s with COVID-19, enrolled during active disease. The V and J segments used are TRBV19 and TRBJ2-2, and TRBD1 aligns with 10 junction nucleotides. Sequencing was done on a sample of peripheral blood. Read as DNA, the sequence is TGTGCCAGTAGTCCCCCGACAGGGGGCGCCACCGGGGAGCTGTTTTTT. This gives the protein CASSPPTGGATGELFF.